Sequencing of this TCR beta chain was carried out in a study of CD8 T cells in Susac syndrome. Study-wide background: Treatment status at blood draw for the Susac syndrome patients was therapy-naive, corticosteroids, or intravenous immunoglobulin alone. Whole-study findings and limits: The number of Susac-specific public clones found was approximately 17 in total CD8+ repertoires and a few in CD8+ TEMRA repertoires.

Points on this clonotype: Its antigen is not known.

After extraction with the RNeasy kit, roughly 0.45 to 1 ug of the RNA was reverse transcribed using random hexamers. TCRdb re-called the immunoSEQ multiplex PCR reads through MiXCR, storing one row per CDR3 protein. Here the sample spans about 120,000 distinct CDR3 sequences, around 94% being singletons. The CDR3 consists of 18 residues. The germline V and J ends were trimmed by 6 bases and 0 bases, with 21 bases remaining between them. The sequenced sample was CD8+ T cells from PBMCs. The sequence was obtained from a human donor with Susac syndrome. The gene calls are TRBV12-3 or TRBV12-4 and TRBJ1-5, with D possibly being TRBD1 (5 bases). CDR3 nucleotides: TGTGCCAGCAGCCCGATCAGGGAGGGTGAATATAGCAATCAGCCCCAGCATTTT. This encodes CASSPIREGEYSNQPQHF.